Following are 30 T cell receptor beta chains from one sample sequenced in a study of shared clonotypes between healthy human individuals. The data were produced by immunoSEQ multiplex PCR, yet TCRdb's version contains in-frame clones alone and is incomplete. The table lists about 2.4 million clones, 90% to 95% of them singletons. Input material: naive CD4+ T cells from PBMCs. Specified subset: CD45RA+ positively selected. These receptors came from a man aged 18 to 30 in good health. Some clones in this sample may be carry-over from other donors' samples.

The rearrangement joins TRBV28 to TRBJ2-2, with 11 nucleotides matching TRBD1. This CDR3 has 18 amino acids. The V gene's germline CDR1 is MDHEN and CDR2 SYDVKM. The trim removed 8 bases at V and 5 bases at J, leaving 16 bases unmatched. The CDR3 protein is CASLAWTGGIVETGELFF. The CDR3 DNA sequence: TGTGCCAGCCTCGCTTGGACAGGGGGCATAGTGGAGACCGGGGAGCTGTTTTTT.

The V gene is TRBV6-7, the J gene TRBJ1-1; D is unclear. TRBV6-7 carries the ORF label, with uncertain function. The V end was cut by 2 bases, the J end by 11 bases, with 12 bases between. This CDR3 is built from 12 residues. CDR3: CASSYPFRRAFF. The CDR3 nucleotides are TGTGCCAGCAGTTACCCCTTCCGACGGGCTTTCTTT.

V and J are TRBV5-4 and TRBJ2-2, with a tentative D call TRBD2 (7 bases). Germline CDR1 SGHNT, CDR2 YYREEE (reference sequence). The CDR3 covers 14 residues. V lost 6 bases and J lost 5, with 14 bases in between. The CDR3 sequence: CASTPRGGTGELFF. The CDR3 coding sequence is TGTGCCAGCACCCCGAGGGGGGGAACCGGGGAGCTGTTTTTT.

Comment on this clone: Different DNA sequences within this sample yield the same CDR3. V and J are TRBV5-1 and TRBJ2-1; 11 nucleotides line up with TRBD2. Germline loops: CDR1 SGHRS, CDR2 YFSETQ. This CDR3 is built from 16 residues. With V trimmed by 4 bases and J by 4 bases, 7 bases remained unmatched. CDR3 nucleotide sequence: TGCGCCAGCAGCACCGGGACTAGCGGCCTATACAATGAGCAGTTCTTC. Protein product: CASSTGTSGLYNEQFF.

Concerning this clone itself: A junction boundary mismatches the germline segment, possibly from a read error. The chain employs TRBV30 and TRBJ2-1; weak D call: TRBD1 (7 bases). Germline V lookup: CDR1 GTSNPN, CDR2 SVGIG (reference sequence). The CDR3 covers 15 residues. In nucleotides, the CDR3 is TGTGCCAGGAGGGGGCTAGGAAGTTCCTACAATGAGCAGTTCTTC. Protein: CARRGLGSSYNEQFF.

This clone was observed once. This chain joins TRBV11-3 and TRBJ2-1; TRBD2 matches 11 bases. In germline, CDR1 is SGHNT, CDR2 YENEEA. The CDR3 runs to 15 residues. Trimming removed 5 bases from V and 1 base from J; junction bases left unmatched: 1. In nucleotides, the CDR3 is TGTGCCAGCAGCCGGACTAGCGGGTCCTACAATGAGCAGTTCTTC. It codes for CASSRTSGSYNEQFF.

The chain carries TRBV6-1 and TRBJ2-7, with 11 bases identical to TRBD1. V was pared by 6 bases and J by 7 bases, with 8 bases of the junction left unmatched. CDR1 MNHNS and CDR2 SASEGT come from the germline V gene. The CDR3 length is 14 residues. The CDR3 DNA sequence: TGTGCCAGCAGGATTGGACAGGGGGCTCGAGAGCAGTACTTC. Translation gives CASRIGQGAREQYF.

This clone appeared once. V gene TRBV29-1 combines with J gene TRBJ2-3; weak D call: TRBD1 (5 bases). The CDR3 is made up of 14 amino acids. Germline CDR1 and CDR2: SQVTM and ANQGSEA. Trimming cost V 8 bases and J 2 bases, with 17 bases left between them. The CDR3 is CSLRDSANTDTQYF. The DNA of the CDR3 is TGCAGCTTGAGAGACAGTGCTAACACAGATACGCAGTATTTT.

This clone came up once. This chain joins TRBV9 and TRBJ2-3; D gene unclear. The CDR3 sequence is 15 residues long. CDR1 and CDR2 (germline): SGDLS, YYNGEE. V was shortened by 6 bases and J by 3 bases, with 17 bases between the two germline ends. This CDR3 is CASTKTPLSTDTQYF. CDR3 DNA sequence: TGTGCCAGCACCAAGACACCGTTAAGTACAGATACGCAGTATTTT.

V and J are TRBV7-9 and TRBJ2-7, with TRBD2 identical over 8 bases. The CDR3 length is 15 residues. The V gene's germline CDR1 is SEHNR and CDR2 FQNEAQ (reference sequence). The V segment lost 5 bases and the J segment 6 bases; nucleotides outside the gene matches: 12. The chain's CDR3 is CASSPPAGAGFEQYF. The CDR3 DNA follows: TGTGCCAGCAGCCCACCAGCGGGAGCCGGGTTCGAGCAGTACTTC.

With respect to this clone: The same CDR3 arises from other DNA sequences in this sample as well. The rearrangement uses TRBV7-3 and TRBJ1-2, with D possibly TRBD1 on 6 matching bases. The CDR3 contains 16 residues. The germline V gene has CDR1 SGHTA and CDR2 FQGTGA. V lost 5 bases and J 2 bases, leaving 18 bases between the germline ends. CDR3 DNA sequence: TGTGCCAGCAGCCTGACTGGGGGGGCTTCCAACTATGGCTACACCTTC. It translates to CASSLTGGASNYGYTF.

This chain's CDR3 is CASSPARGTGNTIYF. In DNA form, the CDR3 reads TGCGCCAGCAGCCCCGCGAGGGGAACTGGAAACACCATATATTTT. The rearrangement uses TRBV4-3 and TRBJ1-3; a possible D gene is TRBD1 (5 bases). Trimming took 4 bases from V and 2 from J, leaving 12 bases between them. This CDR3 has 15 residues. CDR1 and CDR2 from the germline V gene are LGHNA and YSLEER.

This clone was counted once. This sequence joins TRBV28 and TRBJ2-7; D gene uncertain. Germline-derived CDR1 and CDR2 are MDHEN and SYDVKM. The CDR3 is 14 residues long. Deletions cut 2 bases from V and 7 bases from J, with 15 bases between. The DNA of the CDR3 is TGTGCCAGCAGTTTACAGGTAGGGCAGGCAGAGCAGTACTTC. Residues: CASSLQVGQAEQYF.

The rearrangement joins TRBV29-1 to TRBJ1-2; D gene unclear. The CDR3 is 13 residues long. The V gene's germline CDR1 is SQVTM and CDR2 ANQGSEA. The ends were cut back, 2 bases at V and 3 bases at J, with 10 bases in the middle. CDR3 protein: CSVETEGHYGYTF. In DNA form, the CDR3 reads TGCAGCGTTGAAACAGAAGGGCACTATGGCTACACCTTC.

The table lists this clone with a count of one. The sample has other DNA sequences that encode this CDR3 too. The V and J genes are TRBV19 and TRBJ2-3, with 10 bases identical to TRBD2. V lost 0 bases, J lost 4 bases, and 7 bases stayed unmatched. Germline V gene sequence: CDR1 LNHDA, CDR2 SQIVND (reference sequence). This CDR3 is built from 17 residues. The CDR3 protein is CASSIDLLAGVPDTQYF. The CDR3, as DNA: TGTGCCAGTAGTATAGATCTCCTAGCGGGAGTCCCAGATACGCAGTATTTT.

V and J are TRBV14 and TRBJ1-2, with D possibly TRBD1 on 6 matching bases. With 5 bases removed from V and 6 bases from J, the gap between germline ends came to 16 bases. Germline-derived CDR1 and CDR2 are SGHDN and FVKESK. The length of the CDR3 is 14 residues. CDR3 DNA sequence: TGTGCCAGCAGCGCTCAACAGGGCCCCCATGGCTACACCTTC. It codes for CASSAQQGPHGYTF.

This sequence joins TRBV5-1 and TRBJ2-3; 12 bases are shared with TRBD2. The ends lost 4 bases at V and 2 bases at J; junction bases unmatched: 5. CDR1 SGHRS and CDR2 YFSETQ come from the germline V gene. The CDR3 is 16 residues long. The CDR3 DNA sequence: TGCGCCAGCAGCGGGTGGACTAGCGGGAACACAGATACGCAGTATTTT. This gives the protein CASSGWTSGNTDTQYF.

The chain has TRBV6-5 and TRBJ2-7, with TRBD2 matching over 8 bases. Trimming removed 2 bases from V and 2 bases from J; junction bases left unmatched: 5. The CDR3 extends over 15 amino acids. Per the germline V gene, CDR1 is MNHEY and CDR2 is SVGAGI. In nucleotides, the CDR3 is TGTGCCAGCAGTTACCTGGCGGGGGGAACCTACGAGCAGTACTTC. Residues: CASSYLAGGTYEQYF.

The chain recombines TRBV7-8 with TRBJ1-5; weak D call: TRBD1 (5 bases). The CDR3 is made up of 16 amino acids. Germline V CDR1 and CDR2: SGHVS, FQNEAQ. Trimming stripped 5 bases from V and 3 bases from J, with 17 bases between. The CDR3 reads CASSRSSGPNNQPQHF. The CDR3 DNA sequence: TGTGCCAGCAGCCGGTCCTCAGGGCCTAACAATCAGCCCCAGCATTTT.

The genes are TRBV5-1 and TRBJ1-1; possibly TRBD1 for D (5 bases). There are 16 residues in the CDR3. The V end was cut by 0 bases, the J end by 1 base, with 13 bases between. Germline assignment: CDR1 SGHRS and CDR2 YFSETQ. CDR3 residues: CASSLVGAGQNTEAFF. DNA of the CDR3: TGCGCCAGCAGCTTGGTCGGGGCAGGCCAGAACACTGAAGCTTTCTTT.

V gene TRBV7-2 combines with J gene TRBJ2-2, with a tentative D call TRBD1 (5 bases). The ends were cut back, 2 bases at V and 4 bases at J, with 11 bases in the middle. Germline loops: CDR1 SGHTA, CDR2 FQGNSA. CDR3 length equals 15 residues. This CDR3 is CASSLMQGGTGELFF. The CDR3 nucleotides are TGTGCCAGCAGCTTAATGCAGGGCGGCACCGGGGAGCTGTTTTTT.

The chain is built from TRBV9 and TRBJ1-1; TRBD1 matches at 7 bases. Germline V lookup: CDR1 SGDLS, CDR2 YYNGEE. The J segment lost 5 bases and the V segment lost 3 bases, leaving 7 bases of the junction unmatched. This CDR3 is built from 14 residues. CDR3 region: CASSEQGFSTEAFF. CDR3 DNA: TGTGCCAGCAGCGAACAGGGGTTTTCTACTGAAGCTTTCTTT. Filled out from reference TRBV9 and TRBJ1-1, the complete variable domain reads DSGVTQTPKHLITATGQRVTLRCSPRSGDLSVYWYQQSLDQGLQFLIQYYNGEERAKGNILERFSAQQFPDLHSELNLSSLELGDSALYFCASSEQGFSTEAFFGQGTRLTVV.

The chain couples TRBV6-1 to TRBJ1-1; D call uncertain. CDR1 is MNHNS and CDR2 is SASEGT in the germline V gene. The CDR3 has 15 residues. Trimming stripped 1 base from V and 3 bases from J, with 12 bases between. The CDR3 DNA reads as TGTGCCAGCAGTGAAGGCTACCCCTTGGACACTGAAGCTTTCTTT. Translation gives CASSEGYPLDTEAFF.

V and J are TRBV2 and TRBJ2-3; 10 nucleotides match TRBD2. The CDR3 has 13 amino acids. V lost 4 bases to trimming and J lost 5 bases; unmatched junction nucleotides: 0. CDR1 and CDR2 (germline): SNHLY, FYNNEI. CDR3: CASSGLAGDTQYF. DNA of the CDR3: TGTGCCAGCAGTGGACTAGCGGGAGATACGCAGTATTTT.

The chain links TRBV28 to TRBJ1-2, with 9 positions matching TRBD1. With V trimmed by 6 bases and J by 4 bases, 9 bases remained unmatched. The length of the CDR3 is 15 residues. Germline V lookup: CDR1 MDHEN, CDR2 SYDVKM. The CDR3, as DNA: TGTGCCAGCAGATCAGGGACAGGGAGGATCTATGGCTACACCTTC. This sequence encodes CASRSGTGRIYGYTF.

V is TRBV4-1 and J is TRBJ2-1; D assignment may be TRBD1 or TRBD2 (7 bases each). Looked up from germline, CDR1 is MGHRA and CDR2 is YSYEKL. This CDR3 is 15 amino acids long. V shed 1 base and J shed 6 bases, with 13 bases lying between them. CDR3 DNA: TGCGCCAGCAGCCAAGCTCCAGGGGGGGGCAATGAGCAGTTCTTC. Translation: CASSQAPGGGNEQFF.

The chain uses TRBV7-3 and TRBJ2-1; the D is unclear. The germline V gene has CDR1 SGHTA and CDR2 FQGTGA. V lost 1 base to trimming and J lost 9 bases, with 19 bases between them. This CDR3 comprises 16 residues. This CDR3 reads CASSLKRSGPMGEQFF. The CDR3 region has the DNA TGTGCCAGCAGCTTAAAACGGTCCGGGCCTATGGGTGAGCAGTTCTTC. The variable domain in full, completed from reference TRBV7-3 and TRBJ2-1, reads GAGVSQTPSNKVTEKGKYVELRCDPISGHTALYWYRQSLGQGPEFLIYFQGTGAADDSGLPNDRFFAVRPEGSVSTLKIQRTERGDSAVYLCASSLKRSGPMGEQFFGPGTRLTVL.

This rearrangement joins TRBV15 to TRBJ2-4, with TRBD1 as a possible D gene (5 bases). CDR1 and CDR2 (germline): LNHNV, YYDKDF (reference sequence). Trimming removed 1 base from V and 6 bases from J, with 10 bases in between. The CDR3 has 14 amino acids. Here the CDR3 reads CATSRGRQTNIQYF. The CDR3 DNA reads TGTGCCACCAGCAGAGGAAGACAGACAAACATTCAGTACTTC.

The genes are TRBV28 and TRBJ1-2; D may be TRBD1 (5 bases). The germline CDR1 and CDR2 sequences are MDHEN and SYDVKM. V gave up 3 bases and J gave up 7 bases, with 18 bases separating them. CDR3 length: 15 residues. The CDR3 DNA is TGTGCCAGCAGTTTGAGGGGACGGGATCTGGGTGGCTACACCTTC. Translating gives CASSLRGRDLGGYTF.

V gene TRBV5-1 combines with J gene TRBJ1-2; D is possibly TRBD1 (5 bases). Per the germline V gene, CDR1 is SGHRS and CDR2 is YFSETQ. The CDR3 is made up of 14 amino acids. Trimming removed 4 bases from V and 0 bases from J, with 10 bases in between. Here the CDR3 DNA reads TGCGCCAGCAGCCCGACAGAAACTAACTATGGCTACACCTTC. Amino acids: CASSPTETNYGYTF. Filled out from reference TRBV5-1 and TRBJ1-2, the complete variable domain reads KAGVTQTPRYLIKTRGQQVTLSCSPISGHRSVSWYQQTPGQGLQFLFEYFSETQRNKGNFPGRFSGRQFSNSRSEMNVSTLELGDSALYLCASSPTETNYGYTFGSGTRLTVV.